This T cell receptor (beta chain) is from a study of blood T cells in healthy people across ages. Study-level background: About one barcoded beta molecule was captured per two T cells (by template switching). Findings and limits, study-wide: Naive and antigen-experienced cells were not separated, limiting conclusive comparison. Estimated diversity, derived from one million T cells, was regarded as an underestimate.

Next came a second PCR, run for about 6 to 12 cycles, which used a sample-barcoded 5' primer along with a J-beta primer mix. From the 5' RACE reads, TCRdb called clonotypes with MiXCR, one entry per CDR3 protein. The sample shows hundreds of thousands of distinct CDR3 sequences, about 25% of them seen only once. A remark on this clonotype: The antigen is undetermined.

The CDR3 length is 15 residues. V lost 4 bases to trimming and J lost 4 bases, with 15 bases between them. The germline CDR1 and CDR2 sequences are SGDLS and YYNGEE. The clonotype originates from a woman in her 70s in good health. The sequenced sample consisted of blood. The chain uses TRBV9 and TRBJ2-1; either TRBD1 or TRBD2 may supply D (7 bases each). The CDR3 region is CASSPMQGGYNEQFF. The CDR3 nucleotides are TGTGCCAGCAGCCCCATGCAGGGGGGGTACAATGAGCAGTTCTTC.